This T cell receptor beta chain was captured by sequencing in a study of blood T cell repertoires in COVID-19. As for the study in general: Samples taken during acute and convalescent COVID-19 were collected in the United States, Italy and Spain. T cells, B-cell-depleted T cells, or PBMCs supplied cDNA or gDNA.

With 4 bases clipped from V and 5 bases from J, the junction kept 6 bases outside the gene matches. In germline, CDR1 is SGHDT, CDR2 YYEEEE. The CDR3 runs to 14 residues. Per the original methods: How many nucleated cells were present was estimated from reference gene primer amplification. The table came from immunoSEQ multiplex PCR; TCRdb's copy has only in-frame clones and leaves some out. The DNA gave D and trimming, while V, J and clone size come from that table. This sample has around 75,000 clones, with around 91% found just once. The V call is TRBV5-6, the J call TRBJ2-1; 7 bases match TRBD1. The sequence was obtained from a man aged 50-59 years with acute or convalescent COVID-19. Sample: peripheral blood. CDR3: CASSLPTGNNEQFF. CDR3 nucleotide sequence: TGTGCCAGCAGCCTCCCGACAGGGAACAATGAGCAGTTCTTC.